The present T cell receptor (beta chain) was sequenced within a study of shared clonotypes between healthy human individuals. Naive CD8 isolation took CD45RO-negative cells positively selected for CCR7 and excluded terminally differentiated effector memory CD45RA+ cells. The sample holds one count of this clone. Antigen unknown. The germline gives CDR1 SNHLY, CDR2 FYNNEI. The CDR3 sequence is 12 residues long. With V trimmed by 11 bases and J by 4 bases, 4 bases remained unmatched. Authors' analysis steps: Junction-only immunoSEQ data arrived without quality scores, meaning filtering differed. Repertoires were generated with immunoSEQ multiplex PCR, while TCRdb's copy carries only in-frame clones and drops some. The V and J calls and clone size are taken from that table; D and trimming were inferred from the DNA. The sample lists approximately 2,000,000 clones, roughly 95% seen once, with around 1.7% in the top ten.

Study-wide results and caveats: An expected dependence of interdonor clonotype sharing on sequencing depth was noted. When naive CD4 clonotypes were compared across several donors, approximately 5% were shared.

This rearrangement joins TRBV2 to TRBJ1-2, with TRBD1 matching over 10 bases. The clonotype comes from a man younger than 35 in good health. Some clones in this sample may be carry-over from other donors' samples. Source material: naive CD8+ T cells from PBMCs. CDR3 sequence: CAAGQGIYGYTF. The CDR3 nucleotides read TGTGCCGCGGGACAGGGGATCTATGGCTACACCTTC. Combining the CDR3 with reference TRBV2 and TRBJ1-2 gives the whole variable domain EPEVTQTPSHQVTQMGQEVILRCVPISNHLYFYWYRQILGQKVEFLVSFYNNEISEKSEIFDDQFSVERPDGSNFTLKIRSTKLEDSAMYFCAAGQGIYGYTFGSGTRLTVV.